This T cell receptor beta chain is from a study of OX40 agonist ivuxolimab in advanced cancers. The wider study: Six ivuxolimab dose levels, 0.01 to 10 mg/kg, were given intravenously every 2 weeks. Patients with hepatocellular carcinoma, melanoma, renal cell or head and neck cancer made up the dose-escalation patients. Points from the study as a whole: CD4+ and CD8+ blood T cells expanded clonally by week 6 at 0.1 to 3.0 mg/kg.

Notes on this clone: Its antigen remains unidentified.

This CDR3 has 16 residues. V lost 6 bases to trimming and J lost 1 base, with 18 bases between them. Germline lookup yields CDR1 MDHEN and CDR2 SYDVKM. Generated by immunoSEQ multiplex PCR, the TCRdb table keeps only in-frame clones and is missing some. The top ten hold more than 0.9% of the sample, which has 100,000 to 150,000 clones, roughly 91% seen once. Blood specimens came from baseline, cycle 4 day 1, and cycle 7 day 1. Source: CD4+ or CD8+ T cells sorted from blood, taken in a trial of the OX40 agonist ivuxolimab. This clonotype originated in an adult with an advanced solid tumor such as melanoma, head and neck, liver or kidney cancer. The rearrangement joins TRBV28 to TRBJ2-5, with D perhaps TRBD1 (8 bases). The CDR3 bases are TGTGCCAGCAGACTAACAGGGGGGGGGTTCCAAGAGACCCAGTACTTC. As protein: CASRLTGGGFQETQYF.